This passage covers 30 T cell receptor beta chains from one sample sequenced in a study of blood T cell repertoires in COVID-19. The data were produced by immunoSEQ multiplex PCR, yet TCRdb's version contains in-frame clones alone and is incomplete. The data contain 200,000 to 250,000 clones, 80% of them singletons. Sequencing was carried out using peripheral blood. These receptors were taken from a human donor in a cohort sampled during active COVID-19.

The rearrangement joins TRBV4-3 to TRBJ1-4; TRBD1 aligns across 8 bases. Germline V gives CDR1 LGHNA, CDR2 YSLEER. The CDR3 loop spans 17 amino acids. Trimming took 4 bases from V and 7 from J; bases not matched to a gene: 14. The CDR3 is CASSPTRTGSRGEKLFF. The CDR3 DNA is TGCGCCAGCAGCCCAACGAGGACAGGGTCGCGGGGTGAAAAACTGTTTTTT.

This chain links TRBV21-1 with TRBJ2-7; the tabulated D call, TRBD2, remains unverified against the DNA. TRBV21-1 is designated a pseudogene. This CDR3 is 17 amino acids long. The DNA for the CDR3 is TGTGCCAGCAATGCCGGGACTACTAGCGCCTCATCCTACGAGCAGTACTTC. Translated: CASNAGTTSASSYEQYF.

The gene calls are TRBV28 and TRBJ1-2; D is ambiguous. CDR3 length: 12 amino acids. Deletions cut 1 base from V and 4 bases from J, with 4 bases between. Germline values: CDR1 MDHEN, CDR2 SYDVKM. CDR3 nucleotides: TGTGCCAGCAGTTTATCTTCCTATGGCTACACCTTC. This gives the protein CASSLSSYGYTF.

The chain links TRBV7-2 to TRBJ2-7, with 11 bases matching TRBD2. V dropped 5 bases and J dropped 2; count of bases not matched to a gene: 2. The CDR3 spans 14 residues. CDR1 SGHTA and CDR2 FQGNSA come from the germline V gene. The DNA of the CDR3 is TGTGCCAGCAGCGCGGGACTAGCGGCCTACGAGCAGTACTTC. Translating gives CASSAGLAAYEQYF.

The chain employs TRBV6-7 and TRBJ2-3, with 13 positions matching TRBD2. TRBV6-7 is filed as an ORF, its function uncertain. V lost 4 bases, J lost 6 bases, and 10 bases stayed unmatched. This CDR3 is 17 amino acids long. The CDR3 sequence is CASSCMGLAGMKDTQYF. CDR3 coding DNA: TGTGCCAGCAGTTGCATGGGACTAGCGGGGATGAAGGATACGCAGTATTTT.

This clone has more than one count but fewer than ten. This chain links TRBV19 with TRBJ1-3; no reliable D call. V shed 3 bases and J shed 0 bases, with 9 bases lying between them. The germline V gene has CDR1 LNHDA and CDR2 SQIVND (reference sequence). CDR3 size: 15 residues. In nucleotides, the CDR3 is TGTGCCAGTAGTATCTCCAGACACTCTGGAAACACCATATATTTT. Encoded protein: CASSISRHSGNTIYF.

The CDR3 bases are TGTGCCAGCAGCTACGGGACTGCGGGTTCACCCCTCCACTTT. It is translated as CASSYGTAGSPLHF. This chain connects TRBV5-4 to TRBJ1-6, with D perhaps matching TRBD1 (5 bases). The ends were cut back, 3 bases at V and 9 bases at J, with 13 bases in the middle. CDR1 is SGHNT, CDR2 YYREEE, per germline (reference sequence). This CDR3 spans 14 amino acids.

The V gene is TRBV28, the J gene TRBJ1-6, with TRBD1 matching over 8 bases. CDR3 length: 13 residues. The V and J ends lost 6 bases and 19 bases, in that order; junction bases with no gene match: 14. Germline V gene data show CDR1 as MDHEN and CDR2 as SYDVKM. CDR3 region: CASSPPGQGSVHF. The CDR3 DNA follows: TGTGCCAGCAGCCCACCCGGACAGGGTTCGGTTCACTTT. Based on the CDR3 plus reference TRBV28 and TRBJ1-6, the full variable domain is DVKVTQSSRYLVKRTGEKVFLECVQDMDHENMFWYRQDPGLGLRLIYFSYDVKMKEKGDIPEGYSVSREKKERFSLILESASTNQTSMYLCASSPPGQGSVHFGNGTRLTVT.

The rearrangement links TRBV27 to TRBJ1-4; 7 bases match TRBD1. CDR1 is MNHEY and CDR2 is SMNVEV in the germline V gene (reference sequence). V trimming: 2 bases; J trimming: 8 bases; junction bases outside the gene matches: 5. CDR3 length equals 14 residues. CDR3 DNA: TGTGCCAGCAGTTTACGACAGGGTAGAGAAAAACTGTTTTTT. Protein: CASSLRQGREKLFF.

The chain combines TRBV25-1 with TRBJ1-3, with D perhaps matching TRBD1 (6 bases). The germline CDR1 and CDR2 sequences are MGHDK and SYGVNS. The CDR3 has 13 residues. Trimming removed 3 bases from V and 8 bases from J, with 11 bases in between. The CDR3 sequence: CASSEGAKDTIYF. The CDR3 DNA reads as TGTGCCAGCAGTGAGGGGGCGAAGGACACCATATATTTT. The full variable domain, rest sourced from reference TRBV25-1 and TRBJ1-3, is EADIYQTPRYLVIGTGKKITLECSQTMGHDKMYWYQQDPGMELHLIHYSYGVNSTEKGDLSSESTVSRIRTEHFPLTLESARPSHTSQYLCASSEGAKDTIYFGEGSWLTVV.

This clone appeared once. V gene TRBV5-1 combines with J gene TRBJ2-1; D possibly corresponds to TRBD1 (6 bases). Germline CDR1 reads SGHRS; CDR2 reads YFSETQ. The CDR3 has 16 amino acids. The V and J ends lost 3 bases and 3 bases respectively, with 16 bases between them. The CDR3 DNA sequence: TGCGCCAGCAGCTCCGGCGGCCCAGGGGTCTACAATGAGCAGTTCTTC. This sequence encodes CASSSGGPGVYNEQFF.

This clone has just a few counts. The V call is TRBV19, the J call TRBJ2-5, with TRBD1 matching over 7 bases. The trim removed 5 bases at V and 4 bases at J, leaving 7 bases unmatched. The CDR3 sequence is 14 residues long. Germline V gene sequence: CDR1 LNHDA, CDR2 SQIVND (reference sequence). The CDR3 protein is CASSFRQGGETQYF. CDR3 DNA sequence: TGTGCCAGTAGTTTCCGACAGGGCGGAGAGACCCAGTACTTC.

J is TRBJ2-3 and V is TRBV5-4; TRBD1 matches at 9 bases. The CDR3 totals 13 residues. Trimming removed 5 bases from V and 4 bases from J; junction bases left unmatched: 2. Germline loops: CDR1 SGHNT, CDR2 YYREEE (reference sequence). CDR3 in DNA: TGTGCCAGCAGACGGACAGGGGCAGATACGCAGTATTTT. This encodes CASRRTGADTQYF.

The chain uses TRBV5-6 and TRBJ2-7; weak D call: TRBD2 (5 bases). The CDR3 has 11 residues. Germline values: CDR1 SGHDT, CDR2 YYEEEE. V was cut by 0 bases and J by 7 bases, with 5 bases left in between. CDR3 residues: CASSLAGEQYF. The CDR3 nucleotides are TGTGCCAGCAGCTTGGCGGGGGAGCAGTACTTC.

This clone was picked up a small number of times. V and J are TRBV4-1 and TRBJ1-5; possible D gene TRBD1, 5 bases. Looked up from germline, CDR1 is MGHRA and CDR2 is YSYEKL. The CDR3 consists of 14 residues. Trimming stripped 0 bases from V and 6 bases from J, with 9 bases between. The CDR3 nucleotides are TGCGCCAGCAGCCAAGATAGGGGTAGTCAGCCCCAGCATTTT. Translated: CASSQDRGSQPQHF.

This chain uses TRBV3-1 (or the pseudogene TRBV3-2) with TRBJ2-2; D not certain. Trimming cost V 0 bases and J 1 base, with 9 bases left between them. CDR1 is LGHDT, CDR2 YNNKEL, per germline (reference sequence). The CDR3 loop spans 16 amino acids. This chain's CDR3 is CASSQDSAGNTGELFF. CDR3 in DNA: TGTGCCAGCAGCCAAGATTCGGCAGGGAACACCGGGGAGCTGTTTTTT.

The rearrangement joins TRBV7-2 to TRBJ1-1; 7 bases agree with TRBD1. This CDR3 is 14 amino acids long. CDR1 and CDR2 from the germline V gene are SGHTA and FQGNSA. V lost 5 bases, J lost 6 bases, and 9 bases stayed unmatched. DNA of the CDR3: TGTGCCAGCAGCGTCCAAACAGGGGTGCCTGAAGCTTTCTTT. As protein: CASSVQTGVPEAFF.

The chain combines TRBV19 with TRBJ1-2, with D possibly being TRBD1 (6 bases). Germline values: CDR1 LNHDA, CDR2 SQIVND (reference sequence). The CDR3 sequence is 15 residues long. V was shortened by 5 bases and J by 5 bases, with 18 bases between the two germline ends. The DNA of the CDR3 is TGTGCCAGTAGTTCACAGGGAGACCCAGGGTATGGCTACACCTTC. Translated, it gives CASSSQGDPGYGYTF.

The V and J genes are TRBV4-1 and TRBJ2-1; 8 bases map to TRBD2. Trimming cost V 0 bases and J 4 bases; bases outside gene matches: 5. The CDR3 extends over 16 amino acids. The germline gives CDR1 MGHRA, CDR2 YSYEKL. CDR3 region: CASSQEASGYYNEQFF. CDR3 bases: TGCGCCAGCAGCCAAGAGGCTAGCGGGTATTACAATGAGCAGTTCTTC.

The V and J genes are TRBV6-6 and TRBJ2-1; maybe TRBD1 (5 bases). The V gene lost 1 base and the J gene lost 12 bases, with 7 bases spanning the gap. Germline V CDR1 and CDR2: MNHNY, SVGAGI (reference sequence). The CDR3 spans 11 residues. Here the CDR3 DNA reads TGTGCCAGCAGTTACTACCAGGGGCAGTTCTTC. Encoded protein: CASSYYQGQFF.

This clone was picked up one time. The rearrangement uses TRBV5-1 and TRBJ1-1; 10 nucleotides match TRBD1. The CDR3 has 17 residues. Germline loops: CDR1 SGHRS, CDR2 YFSETQ. V trimming: 4 bases; J trimming: 1 base; junction bases outside the gene matches: 10. This CDR3 reads CASSLLPGQGKNTEAFF. DNA of the CDR3: TGCGCCAGCAGCCTGCTCCCGGGACAGGGGAAGAACACTGAAGCTTTCTTT.

This sequence joins TRBV6-5 and TRBJ2-1; possible D gene TRBD2, 6 bases. Germline CDR1 and CDR2: MNHEY and SVGAGI. The CDR3 sequence is 15 residues long. With 2 bases removed from V and 3 bases from J, the gap between germline ends came to 11 bases. The CDR3: CASSYGLPDYNEQFF. The CDR3 coding sequence is TGTGCCAGCAGTTACGGACTACCAGACTACAATGAGCAGTTCTTC.

The V gene is TRBV27, the J gene TRBJ1-1; 9 positions match TRBD1. The germline V gene encodes CDR1 MNHEY and CDR2 SMNVEV (reference sequence). V shed 5 bases, J shed 5 bases, and the junction held 3 bases outside the gene matches. This CDR3 region has 13 residues. In nucleotides, the CDR3 is TGTGCCAGCAGTATAGACAGGGGGACTGAAGCTTTCTTT. Translated: CASSIDRGTEAFF.

V usage is TRBV5-4 and J usage is TRBJ2-5; no reliable D call. The germline V gene has CDR1 SGHNT and CDR2 YYREEE (reference sequence). This CDR3 is 13 amino acids long. V was clipped by 1 base and J by 2 bases, with 6 bases between them. The CDR3, as DNA: TGTGCCAGCAGCTTGACTTGGCAAGAGACCCAGTACTTC. Translating gives CASSLTWQETQYF.

This clone was found once. The J gene is TRBJ1-5, the V gene TRBV5-8; 7 bases map to TRBD1. The V gene's germline CDR1 is SGHTS and CDR2 YDEGEE. V was pared by 5 bases and J by 4 bases, with 9 bases of the junction left unmatched. The CDR3 length is 15 residues. CDR3: CASRHAGQPNQPQHF. CDR3 DNA sequence: TGTGCCAGCAGACATGCGGGACAGCCAAATCAGCCCCAGCATTTT.

A single count supports this clone. The gene calls are TRBV11-2 and TRBJ2-3; no reliable D call. V was clipped by 1 base and J by 5 bases, with 7 bases between them. This CDR3 is built from 13 residues. CDR1 is SGHAT, CDR2 FQNNGV, per germline. The chain's CDR3 is CASSLGTKDTQYF. In DNA form, the CDR3 reads TGTGCCAGCAGCTTAGGTACTAAAGATACGCAGTATTTT.

The chain couples TRBV19 to TRBJ2-1, with TRBD2 as a possible D gene (6 bases). The V end was cut by 5 bases, the J end by 0 bases, with 14 bases between. The germline V gene encodes CDR1 LNHDA and CDR2 SQIVND (reference sequence). The CDR3 covers 16 residues. The CDR3: CASSPRDLSSYNEQFF. DNA for the CDR3: TGTGCCAGTAGTCCGCGGGATTTGAGCTCCTACAATGAGCAGTTCTTC.

CDR3 DNA: TGTGCCAGCAGCTTAGCGCTGGCAGACACAGATACGCAGTATTTT. Amino acids: CASSLALADTDTQYF. The chain couples TRBV7-9 to TRBJ2-3; D not certain. V lost 0 bases, J lost 2 bases, and 9 bases lay in between. The V gene's germline CDR1 is SEHNR and CDR2 FQNEAQ (reference sequence). The CDR3 extends over 15 amino acids. The whole variable domain, remainder taken from reference TRBV7-9 and TRBJ2-3, is DTGVSQNPRHKITKRGQNVTFRCDPISEHNRLYWYRQTLGQGPEFLTYFQNEAQLEKSRLLSDRFSAERPKGSFSTLEIQRTEQGDSAMYLCASSLALADTDTQYFGPGTRLTVL.

The chain links TRBV27 to TRBJ2-7, with D possibly being TRBD1 (5 bases). Germline CDR1 and CDR2: MNHEY and SMNVEV (reference sequence). V lost 5 bases and J lost 4, with 21 bases in between. This CDR3 is 16 amino acids long. CDR3 residues: CASSPLINLGRYEQYF. CDR3 DNA: TGTGCCAGCAGTCCACTTATAAATTTGGGGCGTTACGAGCAGTACTTC.

V is TRBV18 and J is TRBJ2-5; 9 positions agree with TRBD2. Looked up from germline, CDR1 is KGHSH and CDR2 is LQKENI. V was pared by 1 base and J by 2 bases, with 5 bases of the junction left unmatched. The length of the CDR3 is 16 residues. Written as DNA, the CDR3 is TGTGCCAGCTCACCACGCGATAGCGGGAGACAAGAGACCCAGTACTTC. It is translated as CASSPRDSGRQETQYF.